These 26 T cell receptor beta chains originate from one sample sequenced in a study of blood T cell repertoires in COVID-19. TCRdb keeps only in-frame clones here, not all; method: immunoSEQ multiplex PCR. The table includes approximately 480,000 clones, about nine tenths detected once. Sequencing input: PBMCs or T cells enriched from blood (not recorded which). These receptors originate from a young woman who had recovered from COVID-19.

This clone was recorded a few times. V usage is TRBV6-5 and J usage is TRBJ2-7; D unresolved. Per the germline V gene, CDR1 is MNHEY and CDR2 is SVGAGI. The CDR3 spans 15 residues. The ends were cut back, 2 bases at V and 0 bases at J, with 11 bases in the middle. For the CDR3, the DNA is TGTGCCAGCAGTTACGACTCCTTTAGCTCCTACGAGCAGTACTTC. Its protein product is CASSYDSFSSYEQYF.

The chain combines TRBV5-4 with TRBJ2-3, with D uncertain. This CDR3 is built from 14 residues. Germline loops: CDR1 SGHNT, CDR2 YYREEE (reference sequence). V was trimmed by 4 bases and J by 0 bases, leaving 9 bases between them. CDR3 loop: CASSPQTSTDTQYF. Here the CDR3 DNA reads TGTGCCAGCAGCCCCCAGACTAGCACAGATACGCAGTATTTT.

V gene TRBV2 combines with J gene TRBJ1-4; D not certain. With 6 bases removed from V and 10 bases from J, the gap between germline ends came to 12 bases. Germline V CDR1 and CDR2: SNHLY, FYNNEI. This CDR3 is built from 12 residues. The CDR3 DNA reads as TGTGCCAGCAGCGAGAGAGAGAGAAAACTGTTTTTT. Its protein product is CASSERERKLFF.

This clone was seen just once. The CDR3 protein is CASTRAGGRPGSGYTF. The CDR3 nucleotides read TGTGCCAGTACCAGGGCCGGGGGGCGGCCGGGGTCGGGCTACACCTTC. The rearrangement links TRBV19 to TRBJ1-2; tentative D call: TRBD1 (6 bases). Germline V CDR1 and CDR2: LNHDA, SQIVND (reference sequence). The CDR3 covers 16 residues. Trimming shortened V by 7 bases and J by 8 bases, and 26 bases separated the two germline ends.

The chain joins TRBV5-1 to TRBJ1-1; TRBD1 matches at 7 bases. With 1 base clipped from V and 7 bases from J, the junction kept 7 bases outside the gene matches. In germline, CDR1 is SGHRS, CDR2 YFSETQ. The CDR3 contains 14 residues. CDR3 coding DNA: TGCGCCAGCAGCTTGTGGCCAGGGGGGAATGAAGCTTTCTTT. Its translation is CASSLWPGGNEAFF.

This clone was counted a few times. Within the sample, other DNA sequences also encode this same CDR3. V is TRBV30 and J is TRBJ1-2; tentative D call: TRBD1 (5 bases). The CDR3 covers 13 residues. Germline-derived CDR1 and CDR2 are GTSNPN and SVGIG (reference sequence). Trimming took off 0 bases at V and 2 bases at J, with 7 bases between the two ends. The CDR3, as DNA: TGTGCCTGGAGTGTTAGGGGCAACTATGGCTACACCTTC. This encodes CAWSVRGNYGYTF.

J is TRBJ2-7 and V is TRBV11-2, with a tentative D call TRBD2 (5 bases). The V gene's germline CDR1 is SGHAT and CDR2 FQNNGV. This CDR3 contains 16 residues. The V end was cut by 0 bases, the J end by 7 bases, with 19 bases between. Written as DNA, the CDR3 is TGTGCCAGCAGCTTAGACGCGGGCCATCTGCAGTATGAGCAGTACTTC. As protein: CASSLDAGHLQYEQYF. Full variable domain (missing parts from reference TRBV11-2 and TRBJ2-7): EAGVAQSPRYKIIEKRQSVAFWCNPISGHATLYWYQQILGQGPKLLIQFQNNGVVDDSQLPKDRFSAERLKGVDSTLKIQPAKLEDSAVYLCASSLDAGHLQYEQYFGPGTRLTVT.

This clone was found once. The chain recombines TRBV5-8 with TRBJ2-6, with 7 bases that match TRBD1. The CDR3 totals 17 residues. Germline values: CDR1 SGHTS, CDR2 YDEGEE. The V segment lost 1 base and the J segment 1 base; nucleotides outside the gene matches: 5. CDR3 nucleotide sequence: TGTGCCAGCAGCTTGTTTACGGGACAGTCTGGGGCCAACGTCCTGACTTTC. Encoded protein: CASSLFTGQSGANVLTF.

The chain couples TRBV30 to TRBJ2-5, with 9 nucleotides matching TRBD2. Germline CDR1 GTSNPN, CDR2 SVGIG (reference sequence). After removal of 3 bases from V and 3 bases from J, the junction contained 2 bases not matched to a gene. CDR3 length equals 13 residues. The CDR3 protein is CAWRSGGKETQYF. CDR3 DNA: TGTGCCTGGAGGAGCGGGGGGAAAGAGACCCAGTACTTC.

V gene TRBV10-2 combines with J gene TRBJ1-6; TRBD1 aligns across 7 bases. The length of the CDR3 is 15 residues. Per the germline V gene, CDR1 is WSHSY and CDR2 is SAAADI. V lost 0 bases to trimming and J lost 9 bases; unmatched junction nucleotides: 5. The CDR3: CASSESEGAGSPLHF. CDR3 DNA sequence: TGCGCCAGCAGTGAGTCTGAGGGGGCTGGTTCACCCCTCCACTTT.

This CDR3 reads CASSLDPGEPQHF. CDR3 sequence (DNA): TGCGCCAGCAGCTTGGACCCCGGGGAGCCCCAGCATTTT. The J gene is TRBJ1-5, the V gene TRBV5-1; D not resolved. Germline CDR1 reads SGHRS; CDR2 reads YFSETQ. This CDR3 has 13 amino acids. V was clipped by 0 bases and J by 8 bases, with 9 bases between them. Filled out from reference TRBV5-1 and TRBJ1-5, the complete variable domain reads KAGVTQTPRYLIKTRGQQVTLSCSPISGHRSVSWYQQTPGQGLQFLFEYFSETQRNKGNFPGRFSGRQFSNSRSEMNVSTLELGDSALYLCASSLDPGEPQHFGDGTRLSIL.

The V call is TRBV7-9, the J call TRBJ2-1; D possibly corresponds to TRBD2 (7 bases). The germline V gene has CDR1 SEHNR and CDR2 FQNEAQ (reference sequence). The ends were cut back, 0 bases at V and 10 bases at J, with 13 bases in the middle. CDR3 size: 14 residues. CDR3 in DNA: TGTGCCAGCAGCTTAGCGCGGGGGCACTCGGAGCAGTTCTTC. Translation gives CASSLARGHSEQFF.

The chain joins TRBV6-6 to TRBJ2-7; a weak D match, TRBD2 (5 bases). The CDR3 spans 13 residues. The ends were cut back, 7 bases at V and 8 bases at J, with 18 bases in the middle. Germline V gene lookup returns CDR1 MNHNY and CDR2 SVGAGI (reference sequence). The CDR3: CASIQDGLGKQYF. CDR3 in DNA: TGTGCCAGCATCCAGGACGGGCTCGGGAAGCAGTACTTC.

The chain employs TRBV30 and TRBJ2-7; TRBD1 matches 11 bases. Germline CDR1 and CDR2: GTSNPN and SVGIG (reference sequence). The CDR3 totals 14 residues. V shed 2 bases, J shed 2 bases, and the junction held 2 bases outside the gene matches. The CDR3 sequence: CAWSPGQGAYEQYF. The CDR3, as DNA: TGTGCCTGGAGTCCGGGACAGGGGGCCTACGAGCAGTACTTC.

V and J are TRBV14 and TRBJ2-7; 9 bases align to TRBD1. V was clipped by 4 bases and J by 0 bases; unmatched bases: 13. The CDR3 loop spans 18 amino acids. Germline CDR1 is SGHDN and CDR2 is FVKESK. The CDR3 loop is CASSPNRGRDRASYEQYF. In nucleotides, the CDR3 is TGTGCCAGCAGCCCCAATCGGGGAAGGGACAGGGCCTCCTACGAGCAGTACTTC.

The rearrangement uses TRBV3-1 (or the pseudogene TRBV3-2) and TRBJ2-1, with 11 nucleotides matching TRBD2. The CDR3 runs 15 residues. The junction had 2 bases not matched to a gene; V was cut back by 5 bases and J by 2 bases. CDR1 is LGHDT and CDR2 is YNNKEL in the germline V gene (reference sequence). The CDR3 DNA is TGTGCCAGCAGCTTAGCGGGGGGGCCCTACAATGAGCAGTTCTTC. This gives the protein CASSLAGGPYNEQFF.

This chain connects TRBV19 to TRBJ1-6, with unresolved D. The V and J ends lost 5 bases and 3 bases respectively, with 5 bases between them. The length of the CDR3 is 13 residues. Germline V gives CDR1 LNHDA, CDR2 SQIVND (reference sequence). The chain's CDR3 is CASSELYNSPLHF. The CDR3 DNA reads as TGTGCCAGTAGTGAACTCTATAATTCACCCCTCCACTTT.

The J gene is TRBJ2-1, the V gene TRBV18; 11 bases are shared with TRBD2. CDR1 and CDR2 (germline): KGHSH, LQKENI. CDR3 length equals 16 residues. V trimming: 6 bases; J trimming: 6 bases; junction bases outside the gene matches: 10. CDR3 protein: CASSYSGGAEGNEQFF. For the CDR3, the DNA is TGTGCCAGCTCCTATAGCGGGGGGGCCGAAGGCAATGAGCAGTTCTTC.

This clone was recorded a few times. J is TRBJ1-2 and V is TRBV18, with TRBD1 matching 8 bases. J lost 6 bases, V lost 2 bases, and 8 bases had no gene match. The CDR3 sequence is 15 residues long. CDR1 KGHSH and CDR2 LQKENI come from the germline V gene. This CDR3 is CASSPEAAQGDGYTF. CDR3 in DNA: TGTGCCAGCTCACCAGAAGCCGCACAGGGGGATGGCTACACCTTC. The variable domain in full, completed from reference TRBV18 and TRBJ1-2, reads NAGVMQNPRHLVRRRGQEARLRCSPMKGHSHVYWYRQLPEEGLKFMVYLQKENIIDESGMPKERFSAEFPKEGPSILRIQQVVRGDSAAYFCASSPEAAQGDGYTFGSGTRLTVV.

This chain links TRBV10-3 with TRBJ1-5; D is perhaps TRBD1 (6 bases). The CDR3 is 13 amino acids. Trimming removed 6 bases at V and 4 bases at J, with 10 bases between. The germline gives CDR1 ENHRY, CDR2 SYGVKD. CDR3 amino acids: CAIRDGQNQPQHF. DNA of the CDR3: TGTGCCATCAGGGACGGACAGAATCAGCCCCAGCATTTT.

This CDR3 reads CASRPTSRDSGNTIYF. In DNA, the CDR3 is TGTGCCAGCAGACCCACAAGCAGGGACTCTGGAAACACCATATATTTT. The J gene is TRBJ1-3, the V gene TRBV7-8; maybe TRBD1 (5 bases). This CDR3 region has 16 residues. Germline V gene sequence: CDR1 SGHVS, CDR2 FQNEAQ. V lost 6 bases and J 0 bases, leaving 15 bases between the germline ends. Drawing the rest from reference TRBV7-8 and TRBJ1-3, the complete variable domain is GAGVSQSPRYKVAKRGQDVALRCDPISGHVSLFWYQQALGQGPEFLTYFQNEAQLDKSGLPSDRFFAERPEGSVSTLKIQRTQQEDSAVYLCASRPTSRDSGNTIYFGEGSWLTVV.

The genes are TRBV5-6 and TRBJ2-1; maybe TRBD2 (5 bases). Looked up from germline, CDR1 is SGHDT and CDR2 is YYEEEE. The ends were cut back, 1 base at V and 3 bases at J, with 14 bases in the middle. The CDR3 length is 16 residues. The CDR3 region is CASSLIEGKFYNEQFF. CDR3 in DNA: TGTGCCAGCAGCTTGATTGAGGGAAAATTCTACAATGAGCAGTTCTTC.

V and J are TRBV12-5 and TRBJ2-3; 9 positions agree with TRBD2. The CDR3 has 19 residues. Germline V gives CDR1 LGHNT, CDR2 FRNRAP. V trimming: 0 bases; J trimming: 5 bases; junction bases outside the gene matches: 15. In DNA form, the CDR3 reads TGTGCTAGTGGTTTGGTATTGGAGGTGAAGCGGGGGGTTGTAGATACGCAGTATTTT. Translation gives CASGLVLEVKRGVVDTQYF.

This clone was recorded a few times. This CDR3 is also generated by other DNA sequences in the sample. The rearrangement uses TRBV7-3 and TRBJ1-1; no clear D. Germline V gene lookup returns CDR1 SGHTA and CDR2 FQGTGA. Trimming took 2 bases from V and 0 from J, leaving 4 bases between them. This CDR3 is built from 13 residues. As DNA, the CDR3 is TGTGCCAGCAGCTTATCCGTGAACACTGAAGCTTTCTTT. This gives the protein CASSLSVNTEAFF.

The table lists this clone with a few counts. The CDR3 region is CASSQAWGEGNEKLFF. The DNA of the CDR3 is TGCGCCAGCAGCCAAGCCTGGGGGGAGGGTAATGAAAAACTGTTTTTT. The V call is TRBV4-1, the J call TRBJ1-4; a possible D gene is TRBD1 (5 bases). Germline CDR1 is MGHRA and CDR2 is YSYEKL. V dropped 1 base and J dropped 4 bases, with 13 bases sitting between them. The CDR3 is made up of 16 amino acids.

This chain joins TRBV10-3 and TRBJ2-3, with TRBD2 matching 13 bases. Germline loops: CDR1 ENHRY, CDR2 SYGVKD. The CDR3 covers 17 residues. Losses at the gene ends were 6 bases for V and 4 bases for J; bases not matched to a gene: 10. The CDR3 region has the DNA TGTGCCATCAGATCGACACTAGCGGGGGGGCTGGCAGATACGCAGTATTTT. This translates into CAIRSTLAGGLADTQYF.